These 27 T cell receptor beta chains originate from one sample sequenced in a study of blood T cell repertoires in COVID-19. The method was immunoSEQ multiplex PCR; TCRdb's version includes in-frame clones alone and lacks a portion of them. The data hold around 190,000 clones, with more than 65% observed a single time. What was sequenced was peripheral blood. The receptors shown here come from a human donor in a cohort sampled during active COVID-19.

In its sample, this clone was seen a few times. The V gene is TRBV18, the J gene TRBJ2-1; 8 positions agree with TRBD1. Germline V gene lookup returns CDR1 KGHSH and CDR2 LQKENI. This CDR3 has 16 amino acids. V shed 4 bases and J 1 base; nucleotides not matched to a gene: 6. The CDR3 reads CASSRGDRWSYNEQFF. Here the CDR3 DNA reads TGTGCCAGCTCACGCGGGGACAGGTGGTCCTACAATGAGCAGTTCTTC. Filled out from reference TRBV18 and TRBJ2-1, the complete variable domain reads NAGVMQNPRHLVRRRGQEARLRCSPMKGHSHVYWYRQLPEEGLKFMVYLQKENIIDESGMPKERFSAEFPKEGPSILRIQQVVRGDSAAYFCASSRGDRWSYNEQFFGPGTRLTVL.

The chain links TRBV6-6 to TRBJ2-1, with 9 bases fitting TRBD2. Trimming took 2 bases from V and 8 from J; bases not matched to a gene: 4. Germline loops: CDR1 MNHNY, CDR2 SVGAGI (reference sequence). The CDR3 length is 14 residues. The CDR3 DNA is TGTGCCAGCAGTTACGCGGGAGGGCCCCATGAGCAGTTCTTC. Its translation: CASSYAGGPHEQFF.

The genes are TRBV24-1 and TRBJ2-3, with TRBD2 identical over 7 bases. V trimming: 4 bases; J trimming: 5 bases; junction bases outside the gene matches: 8. The CDR3 has 15 residues. Germline assignment: CDR1 KGHDR and CDR2 SFDVKD. CDR3 protein: CATSEYAGARDTQYF. CDR3 nucleotide sequence: TGTGCCACCAGTGAGTATGCGGGAGCCAGAGATACGCAGTATTTT.

This chain uses TRBV18 with TRBJ1-5; 9 bases match TRBD1. CDR3 length equals 15 residues. Germline-derived CDR1 and CDR2 are KGHSH and LQKENI. The trim removed 6 bases at V and 5 bases at J, leaving 8 bases unmatched. This chain's CDR3 is CASSGTGFNDQPQHF. The CDR3 coding sequence is TGTGCCAGCTCCGGGACAGGGTTCAATGATCAGCCCCAGCATTTT.

DNA for the CDR3: TGTGCCAGCAGCCTTCCGGAGGGCGGGAGGGGTGGAGATACGCAGTATTTT. Translating it yields CASSLPEGGRGGDTQYF. The chain carries TRBV3-1 (or the pseudogene TRBV3-2) and TRBJ2-3; 9 positions match TRBD2. V lost 4 bases, J lost 5 bases, and 13 bases stayed unmatched. CDR3 length: 17 residues. CDR1 and CDR2 (germline): LGHDT, YNNKEL (reference sequence).

V is TRBV4-2 and J is TRBJ2-2; 12 bases align to TRBD2. The junction had 8 bases not matched to a gene; V was cut back by 3 bases and J by 3 bases. CDR3 length: 18 residues. CDR1 and CDR2 (germline): LGHNA, YNFKEQ. CDR3 sequence reads: CASSQVTSGRRYTGELFF. The CDR3 DNA sequence: TGTGCCAGCAGCCAGGTCACTAGCGGGAGGAGGTACACCGGGGAGCTGTTTTTT.

The rearrangement uses TRBV5-1 and TRBJ2-1; maybe TRBD1 (7 bases). The ends were cut back, 0 bases at V and 6 bases at J, with 16 bases in the middle. Germline loops: CDR1 SGHRS, CDR2 YFSETQ. The CDR3 length is 16 residues. The CDR3 coding sequence is TGCGCCAGCAGCTTGGCGAGGGGGCGGGGAGGCAATGAGCAGTTCTTC. Its protein is CASSLARGRGGNEQFF.

The chain combines TRBV21-1 with TRBJ2-1; no DNA check was done on the table's D call, TRBD2. TRBV21-1 is annotated as a pseudogene. The CDR3 has 22 amino acids. The CDR3 DNA reads TGTGCCAGCAGCAAAATTCTGTGGGCCAGGCGGTGGACTAGCGGCTCCTACAATGAGCAGTTCTTC. Its translation is CASSKILWARRWTSGSYNEQFF.

The rearrangement links TRBV28 to TRBJ2-3, with 10 bases matching TRBD1. CDR1 and CDR2 (germline): MDHEN, SYDVKM. This CDR3 contains 16 residues. V dropped 7 bases and J dropped 3; count of bases not matched to a gene: 10. CDR3 region: CASTSLGQGMTDTQYF. The CDR3 nucleotides are TGTGCCAGCACCTCACTGGGACAGGGGATGACAGATACGCAGTATTTT.

The chain employs TRBV7-6 and TRBJ1-4, with a possible D match to TRBD1 (6 bases). The ends were cut back, 6 bases at V and 2 bases at J, with 10 bases in the middle. The germline V gene encodes CDR1 SGHVS and CDR2 FNYEAQ. This CDR3 spans 14 amino acids. The CDR3 spells CASSFTGTNEKLFF. DNA for the CDR3: TGTGCCAGCAGTTTTACAGGGACTAATGAAAAACTGTTTTTT.

This sequence joins TRBV14 and TRBJ2-1; TRBD2 matches at 10 bases. The V segment lost 1 base and the J segment 9 bases; nucleotides outside the gene matches: 9. The CDR3 totals 16 residues. CDR1 is SGHDN, CDR2 FVKESK, per germline. This chain's CDR3 is CASSQGLSGRFSEQFF. The CDR3 DNA reads TGTGCCAGCAGCCAAGGGCTTAGCGGGAGGTTTAGTGAGCAGTTCTTC.

The CDR3: CASSYRPLAGGEETQYF. The CDR3 DNA sequence: TGCGCCAGCAGCTACCGACCGCTAGCGGGAGGGGAGGAGACCCAGTACTTC. V usage is TRBV5-1 and J usage is TRBJ2-5; 12 bases fit TRBD2. Per germline, CDR1 SGHRS and CDR2 YFSETQ. The CDR3 spans 17 residues. V was clipped by 3 bases and J by 5 bases; unmatched bases: 11.

This chain joins TRBV11-2 and TRBJ2-3, with TRBD1 as a possible D gene (5 bases). The CDR3 loop spans 14 amino acids. From germline, CDR1 is SGHAT and CDR2 FQNNGV. Trimming removed 4 bases from V and 2 bases from J, with 10 bases in between. In DNA, the CDR3 is TGTGCCAGCAGCTGGGGCGACAACACAGATACGCAGTATTTT. Its protein is CASSWGDNTDTQYF. The entire variable domain, with the rest obtained from reference TRBV11-2 and TRBJ2-3, is as follows: EAGVAQSPRYKIIEKRQSVAFWCNPISGHATLYWYQQILGQGPKLLIQFQNNGVVDDSQLPKDRFSAERLKGVDSTLKIQPAKLEDSAVYLCASSWGDNTDTQYFGPGTRLTVL.

This clone has just a few counts. This rearrangement joins TRBV28 to TRBJ1-2, with a weak D call TRBD1 (5 bases). This CDR3 contains 14 residues. Germline V CDR1 and CDR2: MDHEN, SYDVKM. Trimming left V 1 base short and J 8 bases short, with 14 bases between. The DNA of the CDR3 is TGTGCCAGCAGTTTATTAGGCGGGGCTGGGGGCTACACCTTC. Amino acids: CASSLLGGAGGYTF.

The chain has TRBV5-1 and TRBJ1-6, with 9 nucleotides matching TRBD1. This CDR3 region has 15 residues. Per the germline V gene, CDR1 is SGHRS and CDR2 is YFSETQ. J lost 10 bases, V lost 1 base, and 6 bases had no gene match. The CDR3 reads CASSLWTGVESPLHF. The CDR3 region has the DNA TGCGCCAGCAGCTTGTGGACAGGGGTTGAATCACCCCTCCACTTT.

CDR3 sequence (DNA): TGTGCCAGCAGTCGAAGGCCACTAGCGGGAGTTAACAATGAGCAGTTCTTC. The encoded protein is CASSRRPLAGVNNEQFF. This sequence joins TRBV28 and TRBJ2-1, with 11 bases lining up with TRBD2. The CDR3 extends over 17 amino acids. V lost 5 bases and J lost 5; bases outside the gene matches: 11. The V gene's germline CDR1 is MDHEN and CDR2 SYDVKM.

CDR3 sequence (DNA): TGTGCCAGTACCTCCCAGACAGGGGAGAGACCTTACGAGCAGTACTTC. It specifies CASTSQTGERPYEQYF. The chain employs TRBV19 and TRBJ2-7; TRBD1 aligns across 8 bases. Germline values: CDR1 LNHDA, CDR2 SQIVND (reference sequence). V gave up 7 bases and J gave up 4 bases; unmatched junction bases: 15. CDR3 size: 16 residues.

The chain has TRBV2 and TRBJ1-4; possibly TRBD1 for D (5 bases). The CDR3 has 13 amino acids. The V gene's germline CDR1 is SNHLY and CDR2 FYNNEI. Trimming cost V 11 bases and J 4 bases, with 14 bases left between them. In DNA, the CDR3 is TGTGCCGGAGCGGGGCCGCTTAATGAAAAACTGTTTTTT. This translates into CAGAGPLNEKLFF.

The chain joins TRBV12-3 or TRBV12-4 to TRBJ2-1; no firm D call. Trimming cost V 3 bases and J 4 bases, with 4 bases left between them. CDR3 size: 12 residues. The CDR3, as DNA: TGTGCCAGCAGTTTGACTTACAATGAGCAGTTCTTC. Protein: CASSLTYNEQFF.

V usage is TRBV19 and J usage is TRBJ2-1; 7 bases map to TRBD1. V shed 6 bases and J 4 bases; nucleotides not matched to a gene: 12. CDR3 size: 16 residues. CDR1 and CDR2 (germline): LNHDA, SQIVND (reference sequence). Here the CDR3 reads CASRFRPGTVYNEQFF. In DNA, the CDR3 is TGTGCCAGTAGGTTTCGCCCCGGGACAGTATACAATGAGCAGTTCTTC.

The chain recombines TRBV6-2 or TRBV6-3 with TRBJ2-1; D possibly corresponds to TRBD2 (6 bases). Germline CDR1 reads MNHEY; CDR2 reads SVGEGT. V lost 2 bases to trimming and J lost 5 bases, with 13 bases between them. This CDR3 spans 15 amino acids. For the CDR3, the DNA is TGTGCCAGCAGTTACCCCGGGAGAAGTGACAATGAGCAGTTCTTC. This translates into CASSYPGRSDNEQFF.

The rearrangement uses TRBV5-1 and TRBJ2-2, with 7 nucleotides matching TRBD2. The CDR3 length is 12 residues. J gave up 5 bases and V 5 bases, and 0 bases lay outside the gene matches. The germline V gene encodes CDR1 SGHRS and CDR2 YFSETQ. CDR3 nucleotide sequence: TGCGCCAGCAGGCGGGAGACCGGGGAGCTGTTTTTT. Translated, it gives CASRRETGELFF.

The V and J genes are TRBV15 and TRBJ2-5, with TRBD2 identical over 7 bases. Germline-derived CDR1 and CDR2 are LNHNV and YYDKDF (reference sequence). Losses at the gene ends were 5 bases for V and 4 bases for J; bases not matched to a gene: 7. The CDR3 spans 14 residues. In nucleotides, the CDR3 is TGTGCCACCAGCGGCCGAGGGAGGGCAGAGACCCAGTACTTC. This codes for CATSGRGRAETQYF.

This clone showed up just once. CDR3 in amino acids: CASSLGTGGKNEQFF. The CDR3 coding sequence is TGTGCCAGTAGTCTCGGGACAGGGGGCAAGAATGAGCAGTTCTTC. The V and J genes are TRBV19 and TRBJ2-1; 12 bases fit TRBD1. CDR1 LNHDA and CDR2 SQIVND come from the germline V gene (reference sequence). The CDR3 extends over 15 amino acids. J lost 7 bases, V lost 5 bases, and 6 bases had no gene match.

The rearrangement uses TRBV19 and TRBJ2-4, with 8 positions matching TRBD1. Germline assignment: CDR1 LNHDA and CDR2 SQIVND (reference sequence). The J segment lost 4 bases and the V segment lost 5 bases, leaving 4 bases of the junction unmatched. The CDR3 length is 14 residues. The CDR3 sequence: CASSVWTGKNIQYF. Written as DNA, the CDR3 is TGTGCCAGTAGTGTTTGGACAGGGAAAAACATTCAGTACTTC.

The chain uses TRBV3-1 (or the pseudogene TRBV3-2) and TRBJ2-2; D is undetermined. The germline V gene encodes CDR1 LGHDT and CDR2 YNNKEL (reference sequence). Trimming cost V 3 bases and J 2 bases, with 7 bases left between them. This CDR3 has 14 residues. CDR3 in amino acids: CASSQARNTGELFF. CDR3 bases: TGTGCCAGCAGCCAGGCTAGAAACACCGGGGAGCTGTTTTTT.

V is TRBV11-2 and J is TRBJ1-4; TRBD1 matches 7 bases. Trimming took 4 bases from V and 8 from J; bases not matched to a gene: 13. Per the germline V gene, CDR1 is SGHAT and CDR2 is FQNNGV. The CDR3 extends over 16 amino acids. The CDR3 DNA follows: TGTGCCAGCAGCTCCGTAAAAGGGACAGTCGGCGAAAAACTGTTTTTT. Its translation is CASSSVKGTVGEKLFF.